A single sample is the source of the 17 T cell receptor beta chains below, sequenced in a study of radiotherapy plus CTLA-4 blockade in lung cancer. Produced via immunoSEQ multiplex PCR; TCRdb's table is partial and in-frame only. The sample records about 56,000 clones, under 80% being singletons. The sequences come from peripheral blood, collected from a patient treated with radiotherapy plus ipilimumab. These receptors were collected from a human donor with non-small cell lung cancer who had a complete response to radiotherapy plus ipilimumab.

The chain joins TRBV7-2 to TRBJ1-3, with a possible D match to TRBD1 (6 bases). Trimming took 5 bases from V and 1 from J, leaving 18 bases between them. From germline, CDR1 is SGHTA and CDR2 FQGNSA. The length of the CDR3 is 17 residues. The CDR3 sequence is CASSRRDTIGSGNTIYF. The DNA of the CDR3 is TGTGCCAGCAGCCGCCGGGACACCATAGGATCTGGAAACACCATATATTTT.

The V and J genes are TRBV18 and TRBJ2-3, with 9 bases fitting TRBD2. This CDR3 has 16 amino acids. Trimming took 4 bases from V and 6 from J; bases not matched to a gene: 11. Germline CDR1 KGHSH, CDR2 LQKENI. The CDR3 DNA reads as TGTGCCAGCTCACTTGGGGGCCTAGCGGGACCGGATACGCAGTATTTT. Translation: CASSLGGLAGPDTQYF.

The chain links TRBV12-2 to TRBJ1-4; the D call TRBD1 from the table was never checked on the DNA. TRBV12-2 is a pseudogene. The CDR3 has 15 amino acids. In DNA form, the CDR3 reads TGTGCAAGTCGCTCCTCGGGACAGATCTTTGAAAAACTGTTTTTT. Protein product: CASRSSGQIFEKLFF.

The chain uses TRBV30 and TRBJ2-7, with D unresolved. CDR1 is GTSNPN, CDR2 SVGIG, per germline (reference sequence). CDR3 length: 12 amino acids. The germline V and J ends were trimmed by 1 base and 1 base, with 5 bases remaining between them. CDR3 DNA sequence: TGTGCCTGGAGTGGAGTTTCCTACGAGCAGTACTTC. This encodes CAWSGVSYEQYF.

The chain carries TRBV4-1 and TRBJ2-1, with D tentatively TRBD1 (6 bases). From germline, CDR1 is MGHRA and CDR2 YSYEKL. Trimming cost V 0 bases and J 10 bases, with 10 bases left between them. The CDR3 contains 13 residues. CDR3 nucleotides: TGCGCCAGCAGCCAAGATACAGGGTGGGAGCAGTTCTTC. This gives the protein CASSQDTGWEQFF.

The chain employs TRBV9 and TRBJ1-2; D perhaps matches TRBD1 (5 bases). V was clipped by 4 bases and J by 5 bases, with 15 bases between them. Germline V gene lookup returns CDR1 SGDLS and CDR2 YYNGEE. The CDR3 runs 14 residues. In nucleotides, the CDR3 is TGTGCCAGCAGCAGAGAGGGACTATTGTATGGCTACACCTTC. Its translation is CASSREGLLYGYTF. The full variable domain, its missing parts supplied by reference TRBV9 and TRBJ1-2, is DSGVTQTPKHLITATGQRVTLRCSPRSGDLSVYWYQQSLDQGLQFLIQYYNGEERAKGNILERFSAQQFPDLHSELNLSSLELGDSALYFCASSREGLLYGYTFGSGTRLTVV.

This clone has just a few counts. The rearrangement joins TRBV6-6 to TRBJ1-3; TRBD1 matches 9 bases. This CDR3 contains 14 residues. V lost 6 bases to trimming and J lost 4 bases; unmatched junction nucleotides: 4. Germline V gives CDR1 MNHNY, CDR2 SVGAGI (reference sequence). CDR3 loop: CASRRTGDGNTIYF. The CDR3 DNA follows: TGTGCCAGCAGGAGGACAGGGGACGGAAACACCATATATTTT.

This clone was seen only once. V is TRBV15 and J is TRBJ2-7; TRBD1 matches at 9 bases. Trimming took 3 bases from V and 5 from J; bases not matched to a gene: 11. The CDR3 sequence is 16 residues long. CDR1 is LNHNV and CDR2 is YYDKDF in the germline V gene (reference sequence). CDR3 nucleotides: TGTGCCACCAGCAGCGCCCCGGGACAGGGTCTCAACGAGCAGTACTTC. This translates into CATSSAPGQGLNEQYF.

The genes are TRBV7-8 and TRBJ2-3; tentatively, D is TRBD2 (5 bases). The CDR3 has 12 amino acids. V dropped 7 bases and J dropped 11 bases, with 16 bases sitting between them. Germline CDR1 is SGHVS and CDR2 is FQNEAQ. CDR3: CASTGLEWGQYF. DNA for the CDR3: TGTGCCAGCACCGGACTCGAGTGGGGGCAGTATTTT.

The gene calls are TRBV7-2 and TRBJ2-5; 7 bases match TRBD2. The CDR3 is made up of 14 amino acids. J lost 4 bases, V lost 6 bases, and 8 bases had no gene match. Germline CDR1 is SGHTA and CDR2 is FQGNSA. The CDR3 bases are TGTGCCAGCAGTTTTCGGACTAGTCCAGAGACCCAGTACTTC. Its protein product is CASSFRTSPETQYF.

The rearrangement joins TRBV18 to TRBJ1-1; 8 bases map to TRBD1. Germline CDR1 KGHSH, CDR2 LQKENI. V was pared by 4 bases and J by 0 bases, with 7 bases of the junction left unmatched. This CDR3 has 16 residues. The CDR3 DNA reads TGTGCCAGCTCACGGACAGGGCAGGGTATGAACACTGAAGCTTTCTTT. This translates into CASSRTGQGMNTEAFF. Together with reference TRBV18 and TRBJ1-1, the CDR3 gives the full variable domain: NAGVMQNPRHLVRRRGQEARLRCSPMKGHSHVYWYRQLPEEGLKFMVYLQKENIIDESGMPKERFSAEFPKEGPSILRIQQVVRGDSAAYFCASSRTGQGMNTEAFFGQGTRLTVV.

The chain's CDR3 is CASRLTGNHGYTF. The DNA of the CDR3 is TGTGCCAGCAGGCTGACAGGGAACCATGGCTACACCTTC. The chain uses TRBV6-5 and TRBJ1-2, with TRBD1 matching over 7 bases. The CDR3 consists of 13 residues. Germline trimming cut 6 bases from V and 6 bases from J; bases unmatched to any gene: 7. Germline loops: CDR1 MNHEY, CDR2 SVGAGI.

The chain couples TRBV5-1 to TRBJ2-3; 8 bases align to TRBD2. V lost 4 bases to trimming and J lost 6 bases; unmatched junction nucleotides: 10. CDR1 is SGHRS, CDR2 YFSETQ, per germline. The CDR3 spans 15 residues. The CDR3 coding sequence is TGCGCCAGCAGCAGTACTAGCGGATCCGGGGATACGCAGTATTTT. This gives the protein CASSSTSGSGDTQYF.

V and J are TRBV6-6 and TRBJ2-3, with 7 bases fitting TRBD1. Trimming cost V 6 bases and J 3 bases; bases outside gene matches: 9. The length of the CDR3 is 15 residues. Germline V gene data show CDR1 as MNHNY and CDR2 as SVGAGI (reference sequence). In DNA, the CDR3 is TGTGCCAGCAGCGACAGGGCCGGGCGGACAGATACGCAGTATTTT. Protein: CASSDRAGRTDTQYF.

The gene calls are TRBV29-1 and TRBJ2-1; TRBD1 might be the D (5 bases). The CDR3 is 13 amino acids. The V end was cut by 7 bases, the J end by 5 bases, with 15 bases between. From germline, CDR1 is SQVTM and CDR2 ANQGSEA. For the CDR3, the DNA is TGCAGCGGTAAGAGTCAGGGCAACAATGAGCAGTTCTTC. It codes for CSGKSQGNNEQFF.

The CDR3 here is CASKSSYEQYF. The CDR3 DNA is TGTGCCAGCAAGTCAAGCTACGAGCAGTACTTC. The V gene is TRBV2, the J gene TRBJ2-5; no firm D call. The DNA end favors TRBJ2-7, so the J call may be wrong. The CDR3 covers 11 residues. Germline V gene sequence: CDR1 SNHLY, CDR2 FYNNEI.

The V and J genes are TRBV29-1 and TRBJ2-3; a possible D gene is TRBD2 (5 bases). The V gene's germline CDR1 is SQVTM and CDR2 ANQGSEA. The CDR3 is made up of 13 amino acids. V was pared by 3 bases and J by 0 bases, with 7 bases between. The chain's CDR3 is CSVERESTDTQYF. CDR3 nucleotide sequence: TGCAGCGTTGAGAGGGAGAGCACAGATACGCAGTATTTT.